The rows below give T cell receptor beta chains drawn from one sample of a study of blood T cell repertoires in COVID-19. Here immunoSEQ multiplex PCR was the method, and the copy in TCRdb shows in-frame clones only, minus some. This sample has hundreds of thousands of clones, with approximately 89% found just once. Input material: peripheral blood. All receptors come from a man in his late teens or twenties with COVID-19, enrolled during active disease. The CDR3 runs from the conserved cysteine through the conserved F or W. A D gene is named only where the DNA matches it firmly. Clone size is not always given. Where it is, it says once, few, many or a class for expanded clones.

>-|TRBJ2-4|TRBV25-1|TRBD2
TGTGCCAGCAGTCTATCAACGGCTAGCGGGAGGGAGGGCATTCAGTACTTC
CASSLSTASGREGIQYF
>-|TRBJ2-2|TRBV9|TRBD2
TGTGCCAGCAGCCCGCATGTAAATTTAGCGGGAGCCACCGGCGGGGAGCTGTTTTTT
CASSPHVNLAGATGGELFF
>-|TRBJ1-5|TRBV5-4|-
TGTGCCAGCAGCTTGGGCGTGGGCAGAATCCCCAATCAGCCCCAGCATTTT
CASSLGVGRIPNQPQHF
>few|TRBJ1-6|TRBV24-1|TRBD1
TGTGCCACCAGTGAACTACACAGGGGCGGCCTCCACTTT
CATSELHRGGLHF
>-|TRBJ1-5|TRBV7-9|-
TGTGCCAGCAGCGAAAGGGGTAGCAATCAGCCCCAGCATTTT
CASSERGSNQPQHF
>few|TRBJ2-4|TRBV5-4|-
TGTGCCAGCAGCTTTGAGAGGAGCATTCAGTACTTC
CASSFERSIQYF
>-|TRBJ2-7|TRBV5-6|-
TGTGCCAGCAGCTTGGATGGGGCGCACCTCAGCTCCTACGAGCAGTACTTC
CASSLDGAHLSSYEQYF
>-|TRBJ2-3|TRBV7-7|TRBD2
TGTGCCAGCAGCCCGACTAGCGCAGATACGCAGTATTTT
CASSPTSADTQYF
>few|TRBJ2-7|TRBV2|TRBD2
TGTGCCGGCGCTAGCGGGGTTCCCTACGAGCAGTACTTC
CAGASGVPYEQYF
>once|TRBJ2-3|TRBV10-3|-
TGTGCCATCCAGGGGTCCCCCACAGATACGCAGTATTTT
CAIQGSPTDTQYF
>-|TRBJ1-2|TRBV27|-
TGTGCCAGCAGTTTATTCGGGGGAGCTAACTATGGCTACACCTTC
CASSLFGGANYGYTF
>-|TRBJ2-1|TRBV3-1/TRBV3-2|-
TGTGCCAGCAGCCAAATGGTCTTCGCGGGGAATGAGCAGTTCTTC
CASSQMVFAGNEQFF
>-|TRBJ2-1|TRBV2|TRBD1
TGTGCCAGCAGTGAAGGACAGGGGAAGAACAATGAGCAGTTCTTC
CASSEGQGKNNEQFF
>-|TRBJ2-1|TRBV16|-
TGTGCCAGCAGCCTCCAACAGGCTAGGGCAGTCAATGAGCAGTTCTTC
CASSLQQARAVNEQFF
>once|TRBJ2-2|TRBV7-6|TRBD2
TGTGCCAGCAGCTTACTCGGACTAGCGGGACCAGGGGAGCTGTTTTTT
CASSLLGLAGPGELFF
>-|TRBJ1-1|TRBV3-1/TRBV3-2|TRBD1
TGTGCCAGCAGCCCCGGGACAGGCACTGAAGCTTTCTTT
CASSPGTGTEAFF
>few|TRBJ2-3|TRBV9|TRBD2
TGTGCCAGCAGCGTCGCGGGGGGAGTGGTGGATACGCAGTATTTT
CASSVAGGVVDTQYF
>-|TRBJ1-3|TRBV21-1|-
TGTGCCAGCAGCAAAGAAGAGGACACCTCTGGAAACACCATATATTTT
CASSKEEDTSGNTIYF
>-|TRBJ1-1|TRBV7-9|-
TGTGCCAGCAGCTTAGCTTGGGGGCCCACTGAAGCTTTCTTT
CASSLAWGPTEAFF
>few|TRBJ1-1|TRBV4-1|TRBD1
TGCGCCAGCAGCCAGGGTATACAGGGGATGAACACTGAAGCTTTCTTT
CASSQGIQGMNTEAFF
>-|TRBJ2-7|TRBV2|-
TGTGCCAGCAAGGGAGGGGGATGGAAGCAGTACTTC
CASKGGGWKQYF
>-|TRBJ2-5|TRBV13|TRBD2
TGTGCCAGCAGCGGGCTTGCGGGGGGTATTCAGACCCAGTACTTC
CASSGLAGGIQTQYF
>-|TRBJ2-7|TRBV28|-
TGTGCCAGCAGGGCGGGACAGCCCTACGAGCAGTACTTC
CASRAGQPYEQYF
>-|TRBJ1-2|TRBV5-4|-
TGTGCCAGCAGCACTCCGACAGGCTACTATGGCTACACCTTC
CASSTPTGYYGYTF
>-|TRBJ1-5|TRBV6-5|-
TGTGCCAGCAGACCCGGACTGATTAGCAATCAGCCCCAGCATTTT
CASRPGLISNQPQHF
>-|TRBJ2-2|TRBV30|-
TGTGCCTTCGACAGAGCGAACACCGGGGAGCTGTTTTTT
CAFDRANTGELFF